This T cell receptor beta chain comes out of a study of Graves' ophthalmopathy and Graves' hyperthyroidism. Study findings and constraints: With roughly 69% sensitivity and around 79% specificity, the model predicted ophthalmopathy progression.

Germline CDR1 and CDR2: SGHRS and YFSETQ. This CDR3 spans 15 amino acids. V was clipped by 0 bases and J by 3 bases; unmatched bases: 4. The authors amplified TCR beta CDR3 regions from RNA transcripts. HTBI-primed RT-PCR formed the first round, and a multiplex PCR formed the second. TCRdb reanalysed the multiplex PCR reads using MiXCR and keeps one entry per CDR3 protein. The sample comprises some 400,000 distinct CDR3 sequences, around 17% of which are singletons, and roughly 1.5% rests with the top ten. At least ten counts were recorded for this clonotype. The antigen remains unidentified. In donors with ophthalmopathy, activity was moderate-to-severe, with CAS ≥3, NOSPECS ≥4 and duration under 3 months.

Sequencing was carried out using peripheral blood. The chain employs TRBV5-1 and TRBJ2-7, with 9 bases aligning to TRBD2. The receptor was isolated from a woman under 30 with Graves' ophthalmopathy. This chain's CDR3 is CASSLGLAGIYEQYF. The CDR3 bases are TGCGCCAGCAGCTTGGGGCTAGCGGGGATCTACGAGCAGTACTTC.